These 30 T cell receptor beta chains were sequenced from one sample in a study of blood T cells in healthy people across ages. Sample-barcoded 5' priming and a J-beta primer mix drove a second PCR of 7 to 11 cycles. One entry per CDR3 protein results from TCRdb running MiXCR on the 5' RACE reads. The sample holds about 800,000 distinct CDR3 sequences; 25% are singletons and the top ten take around 3.6%. These data were also filed under a second study, of T cells of mothers and their children.

The specimen was blood. Receptor source: a boy between 10 and 17 years old in good health.

This clonotype has just one count. The CDR3 DNA sequence: TGCAGTGCTAGAGATGGGCGGAGGGGAAATCAGCCCCAGCATTTT. It codes for CSARDGRRGNQPQHF. The J gene is TRBJ1-5, the V gene TRBV20-1, with D possibly TRBD1 on 5 matching bases. This CDR3 region has 15 residues. V was clipped by 0 bases and J by 4 bases, with 13 bases between them. Per germline, CDR1 DFQATT and CDR2 SNEGSKA (reference sequence).

The chain carries TRBV6-6 and TRBJ1-4; a possible D gene is TRBD1 (6 bases). Trimming removed 5 bases from V and 8 bases from J, with 15 bases in between. CDR1 is MNHNY and CDR2 is SVGAGI in the germline V gene (reference sequence). CDR3 length equals 14 residues. CDR3 bases: TGTGCCAGCAGTCACAGGACAGCAGGGGAAAAACTGTTTTTT. Translation: CASSHRTAGEKLFF.

This clonotype has more than one count but fewer than ten. V and J are TRBV12-3 or TRBV12-4 and TRBJ2-7, with D tentatively TRBD1 or TRBD2 (5 bases each). V was clipped by 6 bases and J by 3 bases, with 15 bases between them. This CDR3 is built from 14 residues. The CDR3 region is CASSVGTDVYEQYF. The DNA for the CDR3 is TGTGCCAGCAGCGTGGGGACGGACGTCTACGAGCAGTACTTC.

The rearrangement joins TRBV4-1 to TRBJ2-7; tentative D call: TRBD1 (6 bases). The germline V gene encodes CDR1 MGHRA and CDR2 YSYEKL. Trimming left V 5 bases short and J 0 bases short, with 14 bases between. This CDR3 is built from 15 residues. The CDR3 is CASSSDRTVSYEQYF. For the CDR3, the DNA is TGCGCCAGCAGCTCAGACAGGACAGTCTCCTACGAGCAGTACTTC.

This clonotype turned up a few times. This chain joins TRBV28 and TRBJ2-7; weak D call: TRBD2 (6 bases). The germline V and J ends were trimmed by 3 bases and 3 bases, with 15 bases remaining between them. The length of the CDR3 is 15 residues. The V gene's germline CDR1 is MDHEN and CDR2 SYDVKM. The CDR3 spells CASSFGGALFYEQYF. Here the CDR3 DNA reads TGTGCCAGCAGTTTTGGAGGGGCGCTCTTCTACGAGCAGTACTTC. Looking up the rest from reference TRBV28 and TRBJ2-7 gives the full variable domain: DVKVTQSSRYLVKRTGEKVFLECVQDMDHENMFWYRQDPGLGLRLIYFSYDVKMKEKGDIPEGYSVSREKKERFSLILESASTNQTSMYLCASSFGGALFYEQYFGPGTRLTVT.

A few counts support this clonotype. The chain joins TRBV29-1 to TRBJ2-1; the D gene is possibly TRBD1 (6 bases). Germline V CDR1 and CDR2: SQVTM, ANQGSEA. V lost 4 bases to trimming and J lost 6 bases, with 13 bases between them. The CDR3 extends over 13 amino acids. The CDR3 region has the DNA TGCAGCGTTGGGAAACAGGGTAGCAATGAGCAGTTCTTC. This translates into CSVGKQGSNEQFF.

The V and J genes are TRBV3-1 and TRBJ1-1; D is possibly TRBD1 (5 bases). Germline V lookup: CDR1 LGHDT, CDR2 YNNKEL (reference sequence). CDR3 length: 12 residues. V was clipped by 7 bases and J by 3 bases, with 9 bases between them. The DNA for the CDR3 is TGTGCCAGCAACGGGGGGGACACTGAAGCTTTCTTT. Translated: CASNGGDTEAFF. The full variable domain, with the rest looked up from reference TRBV3-1 and TRBJ1-1, is DTAVSQTPKYLVTQMGNDKSIKCEQNLGHDTMYWYKQDSKKFLKIMFSYNNKELIINETVPNRFSPKSPDKAHLNLHINSLELGDSAVYFCASNGGDTEAFFGQGTRLTVV.

This clonotype was picked up a small number of times. This chain links TRBV25-1 with TRBJ1-1; a possible D gene is TRBD1 (5 bases). The germline gives CDR1 MGHDK, CDR2 SYGVNS. CDR3 length: 11 residues. Trimming took off 6 bases at V and 6 bases at J, with 8 bases between the two ends. The CDR3 coding sequence is TGTGCCAGCAGGACGGGGCCTGAAGCTTTCTTT. This translates into CASRTGPEAFF.

This clonotype was counted only a few times. The chain carries TRBV7-9 and TRBJ2-3, with 8 positions matching TRBD1. The germline CDR1 and CDR2 sequences are SEHNR and FQNEAQ (reference sequence). There are 17 residues in the CDR3. V lost 1 base and J lost 5; bases outside the gene matches: 11. Here the CDR3 reads CASSLEPGRGPKDTQYF. The CDR3, as DNA: TGTGCCAGCAGCTTAGAACCGGGCAGGGGGCCGAAAGATACGCAGTATTTT.

This clonotype was detected a few times. The chain joins TRBV29-1 to TRBJ2-3; D uncertain. V lost 6 bases and J 2 bases, leaving 12 bases between the germline ends. This CDR3 comprises 13 residues. The germline V gene encodes CDR1 SQVTM and CDR2 ANQGSEA. For the CDR3, the DNA is TGCAGCGTCGCGGTGCCCTTCACAGATACGCAGTATTTT. This gives the protein CSVAVPFTDTQYF.

This clonotype was recorded a few times. The rearrangement links TRBV29-1 to TRBJ2-4; 7 nucleotides line up with TRBD1. This CDR3 spans 13 amino acids. The J segment lost 5 bases and the V segment lost 4 bases, leaving 5 bases of the junction unmatched. CDR1 and CDR2 (germline): SQVTM, ANQGSEA. The CDR3 nucleotides read TGCAGCGTTGCCCGGGACAGACAAAACATTCAGTACTTC. It codes for CSVARDRQNIQYF.

The rearrangement joins TRBV3-1 to TRBJ2-7; no reliable D call. Germline CDR1 and CDR2: LGHDT and YNNKEL (reference sequence). V lost 5 bases and J 2 bases, leaving 13 bases between the germline ends. The CDR3 has 14 amino acids. Here the CDR3 DNA reads TGTGCCAGCAGCGACACTAAGCCCCCCTACGAGCAGTACTTC. Translating gives CASSDTKPPYEQYF.

V is TRBV29-1 and J is TRBJ2-3; D may correspond to TRBD1 or TRBD2 (6 bases each). Germline V gives CDR1 SQVTM, CDR2 ANQGSEA. Trimming took 6 bases from V and 2 from J, leaving 12 bases between them. The CDR3 runs 13 residues. CDR3 amino acids: CSVQGRYTDTQYF. The CDR3 DNA follows: TGCAGCGTGCAGGGGAGGTACACAGATACGCAGTATTTT.

The chain employs TRBV12-3 or TRBV12-4 and TRBJ2-2, with 9 bases lining up with TRBD2. V lost 5 bases, J lost 6 bases, and 7 bases stayed unmatched. There are 15 residues in the CDR3. This CDR3 is CASSHSGSTSGELFF. Here the CDR3 DNA reads TGTGCCAGCAGTCATAGCGGGAGTACGTCCGGGGAGCTGTTTTTT.

The sample holds a few counts of this clonotype. The V call is TRBV5-1, the J call TRBJ1-6, with D possibly TRBD1 on 5 matching bases. Germline V gene data show CDR1 as SGHRS and CDR2 as YFSETQ. This CDR3 is 15 amino acids long. Trimming pared 4 bases from V and 9 bases from J, leaving 17 bases between. Here the CDR3 DNA reads TGCGCCAGCAGCCTTTTGAGAGGGGATGGTTCACCCCTCCACTTT. As protein: CASSLLRGDGSPLHF.

This clonotype came up a few times. V usage is TRBV15 and J usage is TRBJ2-1; 9 bases align to TRBD2. CDR3 length: 14 amino acids. V was pared by 5 bases and J by 8 bases, with 7 bases of the junction left unmatched. Germline CDR1 reads LNHNV; CDR2 reads YYDKDF (reference sequence). This CDR3 reads CATSGGRAIDEQFF. The CDR3 DNA reads TGTGCCACCAGCGGCGGGAGGGCCATCGATGAGCAGTTCTTC.

This chain connects TRBV4-1 to TRBJ2-7; D may be TRBD2 (5 bases). The DNA end is more similar to TRBJ2-1, so the J call may be wrong. CDR1 MGHRA and CDR2 YSYEKL come from the germline V gene. This CDR3 region has 17 residues. CDR3 nucleotide sequence: TGCGCCAGCAGCCCATCACCCTCTCTGGCAGGAGGTAATGAGCAGTTCTTC. Translating it yields CASSPSPSLAGGNEQFF.

This clonotype has only a few counts. The gene calls are TRBV2 and TRBJ2-1, with 14 bases lining up with TRBD2. Looked up from germline, CDR1 is SNHLY and CDR2 is FYNNEI. The CDR3 consists of 15 residues. The trim removed 7 bases at V and 15 bases at J, leaving 14 bases unmatched. Here the CDR3 reads CASNRQGLAGGEMFF. CDR3 DNA sequence: TGTGCCAGCAATAGACAAGGACTAGCGGGAGGTGAAATGTTCTTC.

This clonotype was seen more than once but under ten times. The CDR3 is CASSQDLGSYGYTF. CDR3 DNA: TGCGCCAGCAGCCAAGATCTGGGCAGCTATGGCTACACCTTC. The chain uses TRBV4-3 and TRBJ1-2, with no clear D. CDR3 size: 14 residues. CDR1 is LGHNA and CDR2 is YSLEER in the germline V gene. V lost 0 bases and J 4 bases, leaving 9 bases between the germline ends.

There are a few counts of this clonotype. The V call is TRBV19, the J call TRBJ1-1, with TRBD1 as a possible D gene (5 bases). Germline assignment: CDR1 LNHDA and CDR2 SQIVND (reference sequence). The CDR3 length is 16 residues. V was clipped by 4 bases and J by 4 bases, with 19 bases between them. This CDR3 is CASSRTRAIGGTEAFF. In nucleotides, the CDR3 is TGTGCCAGTAGTAGGACACGAGCAATCGGGGGCACTGAAGCTTTCTTT. The variable domain in full, completed from reference TRBV19 and TRBJ1-1, reads DGGITQSPKYLFRKEGQNVTLSCEQNLNHDAMYWYRQDPGQGLRLIYYSQIVNDFQKGDIAEGYSVSREKKESFPLTVTSAQKNPTAFYLCASSRTRAIGGTEAFFGQGTRLTVV.

In this sample, this clonotype turned up a few times. This chain links TRBV20-1 with TRBJ2-1, with a possible D match to TRBD2 (6 bases). The V gene's germline CDR1 is DFQATT and CDR2 SNEGSKA (reference sequence). V lost 3 bases to trimming and J lost 3 bases, with 18 bases between them. This CDR3 contains 16 residues. CDR3 nucleotide sequence: TGCAGTGCTAGTAATTTTCGGGAGTCAGTCTACAATGAGCAGTTCTTC. Residues: CSASNFRESVYNEQFF.

The chain uses TRBV5-6 and TRBJ1-2; the D is unclear. With 1 base removed from V and 4 bases from J, the gap between germline ends came to 14 bases. The CDR3 runs to 15 residues. Germline V gene data show CDR1 as SGHDT and CDR2 as YYEEEE. The CDR3 DNA follows: TGTGCCAGCAGCTTGATCCGACAAGAGGGCTATGGCTACACCTTC. Translation: CASSLIRQEGYGYTF.

The J gene is TRBJ2-2, the V gene TRBV6-1, with a weak D call TRBD2 (6 bases). CDR1 MNHNS and CDR2 SASEGT come from the germline V gene. Trimming took 8 bases from V and 2 from J, leaving 18 bases between them. The CDR3 sequence is 16 residues long. This CDR3 reads CASGPGGAANTGELFF. CDR3 bases: TGTGCCAGCGGGCCAGGCGGGGCCGCAAACACCGGGGAGCTGTTTTTT.

This sequence joins TRBV2 and TRBJ1-2, with 7 bases lining up with TRBD1. The CDR3 is 16 residues long. The V segment lost 9 bases and the J segment 3 bases; nucleotides outside the gene matches: 16. In germline, CDR1 is SNHLY, CDR2 FYNNEI. CDR3 sequence: CASYRGQTNYYYGYTF. The CDR3 DNA reads as TGTGCCAGTTACAGGGGCCAGACAAATTACTACTATGGCTACACCTTC. The variable domain in full, with the rest retrieved from reference TRBV2 and TRBJ1-2, is EPEVTQTPSHQVTQMGQEVILRCVPISNHLYFYWYRQILGQKVEFLVSFYNNEISEKSEIFDDQFSVERPDGSNFTLKIRSTKLEDSAMYFCASYRGQTNYYYGYTFGSGTRLTVV.

CDR3 sequence: CASSLLSGSRIEQFF. The CDR3 DNA follows: TGTGCCAGCAGCTTATTAAGCGGGAGTCGAATTGAGCAGTTCTTC. The chain is built from TRBV7-2 and TRBJ2-1, with 8 bases matching TRBD2. V shed 2 bases, J shed 9 bases, and the junction held 9 bases outside the gene matches. The CDR3 contains 15 residues. The V gene's germline CDR1 is SGHTA and CDR2 FQGNSA.

The sample holds a few counts of this clonotype. The chain employs TRBV20-1 and TRBJ2-5, with D possibly being TRBD2 (5 bases). Gene TRBJ2-1 matches the end of the DNA better, so the J call may be wrong. The germline V gene has CDR1 DFQATT and CDR2 SNEGSKA (reference sequence). The length of the CDR3 is 11 residues. CDR3 DNA: TGCAGTGCTCAGCGGAACAATGAGCAGTTCTTC. This codes for CSAQRNNEQFF.

This clonotype was counted between two and nine times. This chain links TRBV29-1 with TRBJ2-5, with 9 nucleotides matching TRBD1. TRBJ2-7 explains the end of the DNA better; the J call may be wrong. Germline CDR1 SQVTM, CDR2 ANQGSEA. The CDR3 consists of 13 residues. The CDR3 spells CSVVGTGGNEQYF. The DNA of the CDR3 is TGCAGCGTTGTTGGTACAGGGGGCAACGAGCAGTACTTC.

This clonotype is a singleton in its sample. DNA for the CDR3: TGTGCCAGCAGCACCCTACAGGGGCTCCAAGAGACCCAGTACTTC. Translation gives CASSTLQGLQETQYF. This chain links TRBV7-9 with TRBJ2-5; 7 bases fit TRBD1. This CDR3 has 15 amino acids. Germline CDR1 is SEHNR and CDR2 is FQNEAQ (reference sequence). The V gene end was trimmed by 5 bases and the J gene end by 1 base; junction bases not matched to a gene: 7.

This clonotype was counted only a few times. The chain has TRBV2 and TRBJ2-5; 11 bases match TRBD2. The germline CDR1 and CDR2 sequences are SNHLY and FYNNEI. CDR3 length equals 14 residues. The ends lost 7 bases at V and 1 base at J; junction bases unmatched: 2. The DNA of the CDR3 is TGTGCCAGCATACTAGCGGGAGTCCAAGAGACCCAGTACTTC. This translates into CASILAGVQETQYF.

This sequence joins TRBV20-1 and TRBJ2-5, with D perhaps TRBD2 (6 bases). The CDR3 sequence is 15 residues long. Between the trimmed V and J ends, which lost 3 bases and 5 bases, there was a span of 19 bases. From germline, CDR1 is DFQATT and CDR2 SNEGSKA (reference sequence). The CDR3 here is CSARPYPGVRETQYF. The CDR3 DNA reads TGCAGTGCTAGGCCCTATCCGGGAGTGCGGGAGACCCAGTACTTC.